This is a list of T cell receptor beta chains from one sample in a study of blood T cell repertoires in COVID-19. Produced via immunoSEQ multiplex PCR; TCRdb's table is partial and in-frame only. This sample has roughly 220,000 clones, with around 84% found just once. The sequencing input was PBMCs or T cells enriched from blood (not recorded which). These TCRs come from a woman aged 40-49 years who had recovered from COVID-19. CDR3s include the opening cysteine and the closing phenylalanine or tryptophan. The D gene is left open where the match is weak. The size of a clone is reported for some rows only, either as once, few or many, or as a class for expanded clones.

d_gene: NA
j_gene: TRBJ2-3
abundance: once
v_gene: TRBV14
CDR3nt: TGTGCCAGCAGCCAAGACCGCGGGACAGCTAGCACAGATACGCAGTATTTT
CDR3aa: CASSQDRGTASTDTQYF

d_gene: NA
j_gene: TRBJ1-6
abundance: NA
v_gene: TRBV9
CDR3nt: TGTGCCAGCAGCCCCGGGACGGGGGAATCACCCCTCCACTTT
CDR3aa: CASSPGTGESPLHF

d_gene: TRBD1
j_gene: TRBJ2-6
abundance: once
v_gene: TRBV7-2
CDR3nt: TGTGCCAGCAGCCTACAGGGGGCTAACTCTGGGGCCAACGTCCTGACTTTC
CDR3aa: CASSLQGANSGANVLTF

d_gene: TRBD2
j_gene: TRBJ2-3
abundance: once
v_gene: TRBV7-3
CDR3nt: TGTGCCAGCAGCCCCGGGGGACTAGCGGGACGACTCACGAGCACAGATACGCAGTATTTT
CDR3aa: CASSPGGLAGRLTSTDTQYF

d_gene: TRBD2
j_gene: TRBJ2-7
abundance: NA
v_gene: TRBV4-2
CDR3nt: TGTGCCAGCAGCCAATCGGGCGGCGGGAGGGGGGGTGAAGAGCAGTACTTC
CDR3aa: CASSQSGGGRGGEEQYF

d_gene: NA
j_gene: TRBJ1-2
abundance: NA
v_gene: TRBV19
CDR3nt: TGTGCCAGTAGAGCCGAGCAGCGCTATGGCTACACCTTC
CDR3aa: CASRAEQRYGYTF

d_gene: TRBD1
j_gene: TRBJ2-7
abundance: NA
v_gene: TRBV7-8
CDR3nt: TGTGCCAGCAGCTTAGCCATTACAGGGGGCGCGGGGGAGCAGTACTTC
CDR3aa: CASSLAITGGAGEQYF

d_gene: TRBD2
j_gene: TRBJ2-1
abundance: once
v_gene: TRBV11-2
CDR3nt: TGTGCCAGCAGCTTAGATCGCGGGGGGTTCAATGAGCAGTTCTTC
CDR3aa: CASSLDRGGFNEQFF

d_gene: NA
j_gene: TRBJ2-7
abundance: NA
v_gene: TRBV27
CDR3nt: TGTGCCAGCAGTTTCCAGCGGTCCTACGAGCAGTACTTC
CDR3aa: CASSFQRSYEQYF

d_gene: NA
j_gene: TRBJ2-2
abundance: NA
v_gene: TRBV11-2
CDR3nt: TGTGCCAGCAGCACCCATCGAGGTCGCACCGGGGAGCTGTTTTTT
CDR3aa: CASSTHRGRTGELFF

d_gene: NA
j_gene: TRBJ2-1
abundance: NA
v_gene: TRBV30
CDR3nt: TGTGCCTGGAGTGTGGGGACTTCCACCAATGAGCAGTTCTTC
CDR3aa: CAWSVGTSTNEQFF

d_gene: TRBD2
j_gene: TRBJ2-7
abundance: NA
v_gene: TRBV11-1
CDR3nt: TGTGCCAGCAGCTTAAGAGCGGGAGGTTACGAGCAGTACTTC
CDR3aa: CASSLRAGGYEQYF

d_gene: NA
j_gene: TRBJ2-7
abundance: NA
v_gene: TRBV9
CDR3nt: TGTGCCAGCAGCGAGGGAGTCGGTCCGACCTACGAGCAGTACTTC
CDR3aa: CASSEGVGPTYEQYF

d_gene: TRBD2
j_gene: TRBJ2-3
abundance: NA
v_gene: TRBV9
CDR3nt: TGTGCCAGCAGCGAGGGGACTAGCGTTGCAGATACGCAGTATTTT
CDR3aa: CASSEGTSVADTQYF

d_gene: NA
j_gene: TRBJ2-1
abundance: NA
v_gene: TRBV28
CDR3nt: TGTGCCAGCAGTTTTGGAGGGGGCGAGTACCAAAATTACAATGAGCAGTTCTTC
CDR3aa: CASSFGGGEYQNYNEQFF

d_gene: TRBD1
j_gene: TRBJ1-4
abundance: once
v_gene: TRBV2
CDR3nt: TGTGCCAGCAGTCTCGACAGGGTGGGTGAAAAACTGTTTTTT
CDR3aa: CASSLDRVGEKLFF

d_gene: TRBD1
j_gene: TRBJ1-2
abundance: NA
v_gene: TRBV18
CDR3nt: TGTGCCAGCTCACCACCCCGGAGTACAGGGGGCACTGGCTACACCTTC
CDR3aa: CASSPPRSTGGTGYTF

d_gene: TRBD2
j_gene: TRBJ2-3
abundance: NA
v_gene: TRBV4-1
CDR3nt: TGCGCCAGCAGCCAAGGCGGGAGAACTAGCGGGAACACAGATACGCAGTATTTT
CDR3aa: CASSQGGRTSGNTDTQYF

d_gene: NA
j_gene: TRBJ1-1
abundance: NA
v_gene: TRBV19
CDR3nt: TGTGCCAGTAGTATAGTACCGGGGGTAGGGACTGAAGCTTTCTTT
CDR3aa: CASSIVPGVGTEAFF

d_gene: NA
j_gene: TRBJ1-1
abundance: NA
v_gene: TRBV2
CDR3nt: TGTGCCAGCAGCCTTCGGGACACTGAAGCTTTCTTT
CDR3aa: CASSLRDTEAFF

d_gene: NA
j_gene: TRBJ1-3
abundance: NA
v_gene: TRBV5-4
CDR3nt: TGTGCCAGCAGCACCCGGGGGGGTCTCATCTCTGGAAACACCATATATTTT
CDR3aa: CASSTRGGLISGNTIYF

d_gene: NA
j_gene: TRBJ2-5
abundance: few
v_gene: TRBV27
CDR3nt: TGTGCCAGCAGTCCCGGACTGGTCGGGGTGGAGACCCAGTACTTC
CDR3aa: CASSPGLVGVETQYF

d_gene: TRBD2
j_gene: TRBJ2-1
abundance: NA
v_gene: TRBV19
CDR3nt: TGTGCCAGTAGTGGCGGGGGGACACGTGGAAATGAGCAGTTCTTC
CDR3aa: CASSGGGTRGNEQFF

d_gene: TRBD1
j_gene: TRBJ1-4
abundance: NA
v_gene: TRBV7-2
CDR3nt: TGTGCCAGCAGCTTCAAATACCAGGGGGCTAGTGAAAAACTGTTTTTT
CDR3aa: CASSFKYQGASEKLFF

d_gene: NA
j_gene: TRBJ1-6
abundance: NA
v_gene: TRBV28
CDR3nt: TGTGCCAGCAGTGAGATCTATAATTCACCCCTCCACTTT
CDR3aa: CASSEIYNSPLHF

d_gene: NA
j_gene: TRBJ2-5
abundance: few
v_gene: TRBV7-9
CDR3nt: TGTGCCAGCAGCTGGGGCTTCCAAGAGACCCAGTACTTC
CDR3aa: CASSWGFQETQYF

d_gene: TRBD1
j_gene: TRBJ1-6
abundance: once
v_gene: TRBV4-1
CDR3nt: TGCGCCAGCAGCCAAACCCCCGGACAGGGTAATTCACCCCTCCACTTT
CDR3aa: CASSQTPGQGNSPLHF

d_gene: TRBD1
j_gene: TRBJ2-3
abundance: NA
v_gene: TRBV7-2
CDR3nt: TGTGCCAGCAGCCCACAGGGGGCTCGGGGCACAGATACGCAGTATTTT
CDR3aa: CASSPQGARGTDTQYF

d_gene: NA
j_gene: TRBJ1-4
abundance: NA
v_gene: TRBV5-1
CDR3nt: TGCGCCAGCAGCCGGGGACAAGTGAATGAAAAACTGTTTTTT
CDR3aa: CASSRGQVNEKLFF

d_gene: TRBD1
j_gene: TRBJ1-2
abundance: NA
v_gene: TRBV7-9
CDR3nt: TGTGCCAGCAGCCTCACAGGGGGCGCCCATGGCTACACCTTC
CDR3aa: CASSLTGGAHGYTF

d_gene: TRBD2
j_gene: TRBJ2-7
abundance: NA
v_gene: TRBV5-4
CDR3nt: TGTGCCAGCAGCCTACTAGCGGGAGGGCCGCGGGAGCAGTACTTC
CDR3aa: CASSLLAGGPREQYF